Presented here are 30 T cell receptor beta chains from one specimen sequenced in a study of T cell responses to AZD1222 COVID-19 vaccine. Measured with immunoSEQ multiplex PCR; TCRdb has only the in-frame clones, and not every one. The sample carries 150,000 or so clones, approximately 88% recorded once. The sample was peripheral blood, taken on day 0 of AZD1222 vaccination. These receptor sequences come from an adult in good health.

This CDR3 reads CASSQDPSSSTGELFF. Written as DNA, the CDR3 is TGTGCCAGCAGCCAAGATCCTAGCTCGAGCACCGGGGAGCTGTTTTTT. The rearrangement links TRBV4-2 to TRBJ2-2; tentative D call: TRBD2 (5 bases). Trimming removed 0 bases from V and 4 bases from J, with 12 bases in between. This CDR3 spans 16 amino acids. Per germline, CDR1 LGHNA and CDR2 YNFKEQ.

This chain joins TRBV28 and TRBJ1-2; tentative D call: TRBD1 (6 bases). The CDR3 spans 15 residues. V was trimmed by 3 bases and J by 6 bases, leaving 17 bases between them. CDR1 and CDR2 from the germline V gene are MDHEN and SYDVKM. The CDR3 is CASSFRGAVLNGYTF. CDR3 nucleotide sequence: TGTGCCAGCAGTTTCAGGGGAGCGGTCCTAAATGGCTACACCTTC.

The CDR3 nucleotides are TGCGCCAGCAGCACGGACGGAGCCACCTACGAGCAGTACTTC. Protein sequence: CASSTDGATYEQYF. V is TRBV5-1 and J is TRBJ2-7; D is unresolved. Germline V CDR1 and CDR2: SGHRS, YFSETQ. Trimming stripped 4 bases from V and 2 bases from J, with 13 bases between. The CDR3 has 14 residues. Combining the CDR3 with reference TRBV5-1 and TRBJ2-7 gives the whole variable domain KAGVTQTPRYLIKTRGQQVTLSCSPISGHRSVSWYQQTPGQGLQFLFEYFSETQRNKGNFPGRFSGRQFSNSRSEMNVSTLELGDSALYLCASSTDGATYEQYFGPGTRLTVT.

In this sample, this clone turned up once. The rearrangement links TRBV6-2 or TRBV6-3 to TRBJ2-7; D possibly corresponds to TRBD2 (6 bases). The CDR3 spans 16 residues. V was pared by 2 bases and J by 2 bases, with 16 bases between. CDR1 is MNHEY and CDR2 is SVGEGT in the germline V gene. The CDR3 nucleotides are TGTGCCAGCAGTTACCCCCTTGGAGGGGCCCCCTACGAGCAGTACTTC. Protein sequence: CASSYPLGGAPYEQYF.

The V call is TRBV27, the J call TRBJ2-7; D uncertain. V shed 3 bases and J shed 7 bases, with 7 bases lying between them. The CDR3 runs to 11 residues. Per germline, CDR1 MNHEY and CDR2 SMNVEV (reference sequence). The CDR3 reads CASSFPREQYF. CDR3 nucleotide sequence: TGTGCCAGCAGTTTCCCCCGGGAGCAGTACTTC.

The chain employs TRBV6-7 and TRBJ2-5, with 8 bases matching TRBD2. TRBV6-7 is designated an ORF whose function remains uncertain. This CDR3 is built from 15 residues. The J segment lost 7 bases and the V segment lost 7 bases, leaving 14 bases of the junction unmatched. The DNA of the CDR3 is TGTGCCAGCACGAACGGGGGGGCCCTGGGGTGGACCCAGTACTTC. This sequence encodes CASTNGGALGWTQYF.

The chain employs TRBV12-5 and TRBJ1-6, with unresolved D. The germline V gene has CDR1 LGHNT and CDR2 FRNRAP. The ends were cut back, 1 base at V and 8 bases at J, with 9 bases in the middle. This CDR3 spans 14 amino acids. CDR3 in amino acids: CASGLGQSYSPLHF. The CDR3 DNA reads TGTGCTAGTGGTTTGGGGCAGAGCTATTCACCCCTCCACTTT.

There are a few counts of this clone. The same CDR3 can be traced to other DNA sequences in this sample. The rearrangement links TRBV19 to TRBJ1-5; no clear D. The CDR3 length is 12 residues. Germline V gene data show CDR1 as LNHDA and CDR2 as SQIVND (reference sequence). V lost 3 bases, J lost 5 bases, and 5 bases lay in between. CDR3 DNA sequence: TGTGCCAGTAGTATTATGGATCAGCCCCAGCATTTT. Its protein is CASSIMDQPQHF.

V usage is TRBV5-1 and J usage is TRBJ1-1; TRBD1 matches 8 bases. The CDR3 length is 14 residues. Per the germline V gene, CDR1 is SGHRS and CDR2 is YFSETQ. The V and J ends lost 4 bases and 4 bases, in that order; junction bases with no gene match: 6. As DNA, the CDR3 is TGCGCCAGCAGCCCAACAACAGGGGGCACTGAAGCTTTCTTT. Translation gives CASSPTTGGTEAFF.

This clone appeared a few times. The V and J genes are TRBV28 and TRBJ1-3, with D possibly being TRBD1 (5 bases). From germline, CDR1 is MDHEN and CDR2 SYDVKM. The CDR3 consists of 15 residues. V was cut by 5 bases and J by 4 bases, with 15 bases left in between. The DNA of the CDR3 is TGTGCCAGCAGTCCAGCCGGGGCAGGAGGAAACACCATATATTTT. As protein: CASSPAGAGGNTIYF.

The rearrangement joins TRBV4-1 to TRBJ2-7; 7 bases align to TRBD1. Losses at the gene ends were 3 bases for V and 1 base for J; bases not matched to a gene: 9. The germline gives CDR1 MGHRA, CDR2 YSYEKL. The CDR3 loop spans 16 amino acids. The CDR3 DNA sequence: TGCGCCAGCAGCCAGGATCACAGGGGAAAGTCCTACGAGCAGTACTTC. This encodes CASSQDHRGKSYEQYF.

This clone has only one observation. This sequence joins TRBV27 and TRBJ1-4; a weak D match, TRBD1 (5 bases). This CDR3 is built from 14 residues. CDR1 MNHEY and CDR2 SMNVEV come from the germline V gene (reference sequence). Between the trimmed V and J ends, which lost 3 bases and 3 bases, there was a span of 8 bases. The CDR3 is CASSFGAANEKLFF. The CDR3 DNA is TGTGCCAGCAGTTTCGGGGCAGCTAATGAAAAACTGTTTTTT.

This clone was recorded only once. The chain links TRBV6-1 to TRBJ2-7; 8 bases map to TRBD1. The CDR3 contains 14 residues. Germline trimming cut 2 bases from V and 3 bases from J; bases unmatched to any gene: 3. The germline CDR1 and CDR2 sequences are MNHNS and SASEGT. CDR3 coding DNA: TGTGCCAGCAGTGAACGGGACAGGTTCTACGAGCAGTACTTC. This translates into CASSERDRFYEQYF.

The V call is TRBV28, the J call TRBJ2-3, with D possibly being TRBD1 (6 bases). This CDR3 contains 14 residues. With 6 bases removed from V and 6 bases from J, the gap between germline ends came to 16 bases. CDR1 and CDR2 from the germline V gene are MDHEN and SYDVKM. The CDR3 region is CASSRPAGEDTQYF. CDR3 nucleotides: TGTGCCAGCAGCCGCCCGGCAGGGGAGGATACGCAGTATTTT.

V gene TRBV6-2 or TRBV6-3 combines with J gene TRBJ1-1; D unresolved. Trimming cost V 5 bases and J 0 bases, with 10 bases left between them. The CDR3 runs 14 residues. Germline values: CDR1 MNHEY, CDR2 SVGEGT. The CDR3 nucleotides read TGTGCCAGCAGTCGTATTTGGATGAACACTGAAGCTTTCTTT. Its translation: CASSRIWMNTEAFF.

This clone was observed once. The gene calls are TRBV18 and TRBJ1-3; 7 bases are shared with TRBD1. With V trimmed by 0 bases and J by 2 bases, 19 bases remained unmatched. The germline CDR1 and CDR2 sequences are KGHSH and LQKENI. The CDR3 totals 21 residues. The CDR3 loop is CASSPPSRGSLWTGTGNTIYF. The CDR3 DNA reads TGTGCCAGCTCACCACCGTCCAGGGGGTCCCTGTGGACGGGTACTGGAAACACCATATATTTT.

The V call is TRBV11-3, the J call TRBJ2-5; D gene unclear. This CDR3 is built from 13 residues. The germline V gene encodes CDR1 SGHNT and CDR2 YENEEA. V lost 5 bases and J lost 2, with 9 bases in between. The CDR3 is CASSLGAQETQYF. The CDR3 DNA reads TGTGCCAGCAGCCTAGGAGCGCAAGAGACCCAGTACTTC. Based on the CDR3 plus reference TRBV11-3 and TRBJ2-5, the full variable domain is EAGVVQSPRYKIIEKKQPVAFWCNPISGHNTLYWYLQNLGQGPELLIRYENEEAVDDSQLPKDRFSAERLKGVDSTLKIQPAELGDSAVYLCASSLGAQETQYFGPGTRLLVL.

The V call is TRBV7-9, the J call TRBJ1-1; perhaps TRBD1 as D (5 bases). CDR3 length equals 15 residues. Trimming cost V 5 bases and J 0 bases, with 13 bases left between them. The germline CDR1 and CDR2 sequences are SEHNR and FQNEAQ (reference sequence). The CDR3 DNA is TGTGCCAGCAGCGCTGAGGGGTTGTTGAACACTGAAGCTTTCTTT. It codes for CASSAEGLLNTEAFF. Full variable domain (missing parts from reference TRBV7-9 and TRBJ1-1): DTGVSQNPRHKITKRGQNVTFRCDPISEHNRLYWYRQTLGQGPEFLTYFQNEAQLEKSRLLSDRFSAERPKGSFSTLEIQRTEQGDSAMYLCASSAEGLLNTEAFFGQGTRLTVV.

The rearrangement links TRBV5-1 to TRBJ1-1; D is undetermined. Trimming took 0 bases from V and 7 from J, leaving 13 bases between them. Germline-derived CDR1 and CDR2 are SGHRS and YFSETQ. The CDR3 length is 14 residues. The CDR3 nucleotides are TGCGCCAGCAGCTTGGAGTCGCGTGCGGATGAAGCTTTCTTT. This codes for CASSLESRADEAFF. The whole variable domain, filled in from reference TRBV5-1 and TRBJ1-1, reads KAGVTQTPRYLIKTRGQQVTLSCSPISGHRSVSWYQQTPGQGLQFLFEYFSETQRNKGNFPGRFSGRQFSNSRSEMNVSTLELGDSALYLCASSLESRADEAFFGQGTRLTVV.

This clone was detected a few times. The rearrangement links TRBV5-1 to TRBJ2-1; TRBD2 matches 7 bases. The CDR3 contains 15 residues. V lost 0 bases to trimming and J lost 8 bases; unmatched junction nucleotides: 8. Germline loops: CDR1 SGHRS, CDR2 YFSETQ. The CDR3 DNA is TGCGCCAGCAGCTTGGACCAGGGAGGGTCAGATGAGCAGTTCTTC. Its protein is CASSLDQGGSDEQFF.

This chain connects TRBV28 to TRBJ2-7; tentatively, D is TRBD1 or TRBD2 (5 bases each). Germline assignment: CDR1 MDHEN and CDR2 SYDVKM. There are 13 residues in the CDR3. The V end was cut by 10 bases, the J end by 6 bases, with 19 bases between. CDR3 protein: CATTYYGAGEQYF. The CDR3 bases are TGTGCCACCACCTACTACGGGGCGGGCGAGCAGTACTTC.

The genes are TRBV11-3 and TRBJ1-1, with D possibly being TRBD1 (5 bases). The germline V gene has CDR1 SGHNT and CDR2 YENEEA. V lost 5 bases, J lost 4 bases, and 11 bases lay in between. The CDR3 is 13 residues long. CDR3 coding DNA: TGTGCCAGCAGCCCTCAGGGAGGCACTGAAGCTTTCTTT. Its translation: CASSPQGGTEAFF.

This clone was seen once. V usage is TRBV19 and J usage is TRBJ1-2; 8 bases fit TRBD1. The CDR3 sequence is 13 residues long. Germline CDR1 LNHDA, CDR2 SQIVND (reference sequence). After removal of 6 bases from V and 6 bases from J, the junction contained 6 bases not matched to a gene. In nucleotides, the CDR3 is TGTGCCAGTAGGGGGGACAGGCTTGATGGCTACACCTTC. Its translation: CASRGDRLDGYTF.

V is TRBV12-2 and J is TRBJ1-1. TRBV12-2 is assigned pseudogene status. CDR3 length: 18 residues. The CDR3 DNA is TGTGCAAGTCGCTTAGGGCGGGACATATCACTCGATGGCTCTGAAGCTTTCTTT. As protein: CASRLGRDISLDGSEAFF.

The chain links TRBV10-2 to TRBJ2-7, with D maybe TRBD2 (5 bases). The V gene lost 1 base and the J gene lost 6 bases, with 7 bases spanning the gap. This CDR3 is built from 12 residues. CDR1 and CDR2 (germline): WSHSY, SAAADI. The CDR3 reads CASSEWLAEQYF. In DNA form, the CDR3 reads TGCGCCAGCAGTGAGTGGCTAGCCGAGCAGTACTTC.

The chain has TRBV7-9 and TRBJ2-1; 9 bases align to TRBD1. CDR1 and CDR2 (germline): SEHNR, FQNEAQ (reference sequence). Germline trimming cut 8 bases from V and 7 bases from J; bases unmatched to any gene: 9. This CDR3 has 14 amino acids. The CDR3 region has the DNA TGTGCCAGCGGGGATACAGGGGGCCTGAATGAGCAGTTCTTC. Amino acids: CASGDTGGLNEQFF.

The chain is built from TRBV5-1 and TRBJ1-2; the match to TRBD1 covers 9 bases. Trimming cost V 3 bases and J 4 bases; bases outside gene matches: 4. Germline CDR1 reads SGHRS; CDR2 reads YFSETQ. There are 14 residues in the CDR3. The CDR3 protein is CASSSGQGGYGYTF. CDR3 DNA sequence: TGCGCCAGCAGCTCGGGACAGGGAGGCTATGGCTACACCTTC.

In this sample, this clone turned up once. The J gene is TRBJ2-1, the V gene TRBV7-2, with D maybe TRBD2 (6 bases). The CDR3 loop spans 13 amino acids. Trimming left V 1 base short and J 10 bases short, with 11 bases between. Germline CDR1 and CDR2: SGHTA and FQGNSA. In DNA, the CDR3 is TGTGCCAGCAGCTTAGTAGTGGAGGGCGAGCAGTTCTTC. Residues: CASSLVVEGEQFF.

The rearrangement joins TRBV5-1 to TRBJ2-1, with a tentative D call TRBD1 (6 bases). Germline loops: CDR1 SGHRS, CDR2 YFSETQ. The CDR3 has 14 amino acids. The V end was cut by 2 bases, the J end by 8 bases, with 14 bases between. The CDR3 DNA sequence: TGCGCCAGCAGCTTTTCGACAGAGGGGGATGAGCAGTTCTTC. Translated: CASSFSTEGDEQFF.

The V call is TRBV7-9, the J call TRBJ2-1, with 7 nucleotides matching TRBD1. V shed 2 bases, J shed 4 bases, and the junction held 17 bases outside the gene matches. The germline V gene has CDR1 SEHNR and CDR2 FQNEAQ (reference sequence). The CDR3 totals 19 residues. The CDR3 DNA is TGTGCCAGCAGCTTACCCCGGGACAGAATAACACAACCTTACAATGAGCAGTTCTTC. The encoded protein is CASSLPRDRITQPYNEQFF. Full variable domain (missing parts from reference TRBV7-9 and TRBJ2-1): DTGVSQNPRHKITKRGQNVTFRCDPISEHNRLYWYRQTLGQGPEFLTYFQNEAQLEKSRLLSDRFSAERPKGSFSTLEIQRTEQGDSAMYLCASSLPRDRITQPYNEQFFGPGTRLTVL.